The TCR beta chain under discussion was sequenced for a study of blood T cell repertoires in COVID-19. Authors' analysis steps: Counts of nucleated cells, estimated from reference gene primer amplification, were obtained. The repertoire was sequenced with immunoSEQ multiplex PCR; TCRdb's copy has only in-frame clones and lacks some. That table furnishes V, J and clone size, whereas the DNA furnished D and trimming. The data hold 200,000 to 250,000 clones, with around 84% observed a single time. The germline V and J ends were trimmed by 3 bases and 1 base, with 13 bases remaining between them. Germline V gene sequence: CDR1 SGHRS, CDR2 YFSETQ. This CDR3 is 16 amino acids long.

The sequence was obtained from a man under 40 with acute COVID-19. The chain carries TRBV5-1 and TRBJ2-2; possible D gene TRBD1, 5 bases. Sequencing input: PBMCs or T cells enriched from blood (not recorded which). Written as DNA, the CDR3 is TGCGCCAGCAGCTACGGTTGGGGCGAGAACACCGGGGAGCTGTTTTTT. This sequence encodes CASSYGWGENTGELFF.